This section outlines one T cell receptor beta chain sequence together with its context. The antigen this receptor binds is unknown. No much larger clone exists at a distance of one base, and base qualities are not known. The sequencer listed for this sample is Illumina HiSeq 1500. TCRdb reanalyzed the raw reads on its own, using fastp at Q25 for trimming and MiXCR for clone calling, and kept in-frame beta chains. Under each unique CDR3 protein, matching rows form one entry showing the most common genes and DNA. The sample table shows fewer than 900,000 distinct CDR3 sequences, and just under 30% are seen once. The ten largest clonotypes hold roughly 13% of the sample. Including cysteine and phenylalanine, the CDR3 has 14 amino acids. The CDR3 DNA has 42 bases and is translated from base 1. V is cut by 5 bases and J by 1 base, and the space between the germline ends is 11 bases. CDR1 LGHNT and CDR2 FRNRAP are derived from the germline V gene.

This entry belongs to a study of T cell repertoires in cytomegalovirus infection (dated by TCRdb to the late 2010s). Regarding the complete study: Alongside well-studied HLA-B-restricted epitopes, the peptide stimulations were aimed at recently identified HLA-C-restricted CMV epitopes, whose presentation resists viral immunomodulation. Donor HLA type was relevant to the analysis, because carriage of CMV infection together with the matching HLA type was indicated by public TCR beta signatures. What the work shows at the level of the full study, not this receptor alone: The ex vivo response was dominated by HLA-C-restricted CMV-specific TCR beta clonotypes, which also provided the single most frequent clonotype in two of eight donors. In both this cohort and an independent roughly 350-donor cohort, the cumulative frequency of public TCR beta family members distinguished carriers of CMV infection plus the relevant HLA type.

This specimen's treatment or condition label, per the study, means: in vitro stimulation with specific CMV peptide epitopes to enrich CMV-specific T cells. The starting material was cultured CD8+ T cells from PBMCs, obtained from culture after CMV antigen stimulation. The receptor chain draws on TRBV12-5 and TRBJ2-5; the D gene cannot be resolved reliably. The TCR was taken from a human donor in good health (CMV status not recorded). Some clones in this sample may be carry-over from other donors' samples. The CDR3 region: CASGPMATQETQYF. In nucleotide form, the sequence is TGTGCTAGTGGTCCTATGGCTACCCAAGAGACCCAGTACTTC.